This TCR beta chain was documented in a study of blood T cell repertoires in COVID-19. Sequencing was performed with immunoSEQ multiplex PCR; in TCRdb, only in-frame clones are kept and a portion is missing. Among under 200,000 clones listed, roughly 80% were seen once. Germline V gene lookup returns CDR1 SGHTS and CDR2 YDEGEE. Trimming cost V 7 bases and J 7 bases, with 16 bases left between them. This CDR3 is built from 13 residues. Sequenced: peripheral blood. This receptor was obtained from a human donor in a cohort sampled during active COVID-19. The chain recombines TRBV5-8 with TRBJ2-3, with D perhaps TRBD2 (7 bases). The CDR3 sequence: CASLDRGANTQYF. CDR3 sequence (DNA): TGTGCCAGCCTCGATCGGGGGGCTAATACGCAGTATTTT. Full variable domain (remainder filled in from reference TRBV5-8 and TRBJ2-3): EAGVTQSPTHLIKTRGQQATLRCSPISGHTSVYWYQQALGLGLQFLLWYDEGEERNRGNFPPRFSGRQFPNYSSELNVNALELEDSALYLCASLDRGANTQYFGPGTRLTVL.